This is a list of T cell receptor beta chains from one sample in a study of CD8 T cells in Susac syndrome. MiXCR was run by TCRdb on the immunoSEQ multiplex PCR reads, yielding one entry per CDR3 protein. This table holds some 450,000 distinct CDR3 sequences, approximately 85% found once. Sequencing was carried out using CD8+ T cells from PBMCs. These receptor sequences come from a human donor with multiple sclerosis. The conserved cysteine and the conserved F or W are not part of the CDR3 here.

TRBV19,ASIGSFDYGYT
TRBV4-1,ASSQDDLSGANVLT
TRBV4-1,ASSQDLSQPQH
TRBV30,AWGAGISTEAF
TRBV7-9,ASSSSGGRSYEQY
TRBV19,ASSSHSGPYEQY
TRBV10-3,ASLGTGERRSAISGNTIY
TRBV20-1,SASGGAYNEQF
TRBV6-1,ASRPFLLDMAKNIQY
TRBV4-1,ASSQEPGPGRETQY